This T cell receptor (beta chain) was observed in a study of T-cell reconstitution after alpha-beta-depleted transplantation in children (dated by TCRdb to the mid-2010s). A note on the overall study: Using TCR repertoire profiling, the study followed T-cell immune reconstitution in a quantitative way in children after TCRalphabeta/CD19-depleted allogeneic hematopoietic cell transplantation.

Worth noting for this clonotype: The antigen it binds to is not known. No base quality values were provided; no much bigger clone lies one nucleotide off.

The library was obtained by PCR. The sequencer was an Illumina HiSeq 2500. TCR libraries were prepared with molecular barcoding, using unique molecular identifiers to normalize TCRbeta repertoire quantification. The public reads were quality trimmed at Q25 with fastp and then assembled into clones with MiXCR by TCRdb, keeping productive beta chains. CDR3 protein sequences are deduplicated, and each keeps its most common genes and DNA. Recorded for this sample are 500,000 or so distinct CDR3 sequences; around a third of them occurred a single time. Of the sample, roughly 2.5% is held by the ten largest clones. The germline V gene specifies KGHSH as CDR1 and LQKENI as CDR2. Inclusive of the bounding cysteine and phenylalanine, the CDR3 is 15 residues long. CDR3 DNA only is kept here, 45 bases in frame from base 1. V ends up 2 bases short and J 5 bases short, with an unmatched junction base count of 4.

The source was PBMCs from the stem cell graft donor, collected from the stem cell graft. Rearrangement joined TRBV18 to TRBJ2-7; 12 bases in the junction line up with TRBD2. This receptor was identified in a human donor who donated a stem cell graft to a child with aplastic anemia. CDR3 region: CASSPASGRAHEQYF. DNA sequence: TGTGCCAGCTCACCAGCTAGCGGGAGGGCCCACGAGCAGTACTTC.